This T cell receptor beta chain was recorded in a study of blood T cell repertoires in COVID-19. Whole-study context: Specimens from acute and convalescent COVID-19 originated in the United States, Italy and Spain. From T cells, B-cell-depleted T cells, or PBMCs came the material, which was cDNA or gDNA.

Original data processing: Quantification of nucleated cells was approximated via reference gene primer amplification. Profiling relied on immunoSEQ multiplex PCR, and the TCRdb table lists in-frame clones only, not all of them. V, J and clone size reflect that table, while D and trimming were determined from the DNA. The repertoire includes under 200,000 clones, less than 90% of them detected once, and 0.7% to 0.8% sits in the top ten. Germline CDR1 is SGHAT and CDR2 is FQNNGV. The CDR3 totals 15 residues. Trimming left V 1 base short and J 7 bases short, with 13 bases between. V gene TRBV11-2 combines with J gene TRBJ1-4; D possibly corresponds to TRBD1 (6 bases). This receptor was identified in a woman between 65 and 79 years old with acute or convalescent COVID-19. Sequencing used peripheral blood. This CDR3 is CASSLVTGSFEKLFF. The CDR3 DNA sequence: TGTGCCAGCAGCTTAGTAACAGGGTCTTTTGAAAAACTGTTTTTT.